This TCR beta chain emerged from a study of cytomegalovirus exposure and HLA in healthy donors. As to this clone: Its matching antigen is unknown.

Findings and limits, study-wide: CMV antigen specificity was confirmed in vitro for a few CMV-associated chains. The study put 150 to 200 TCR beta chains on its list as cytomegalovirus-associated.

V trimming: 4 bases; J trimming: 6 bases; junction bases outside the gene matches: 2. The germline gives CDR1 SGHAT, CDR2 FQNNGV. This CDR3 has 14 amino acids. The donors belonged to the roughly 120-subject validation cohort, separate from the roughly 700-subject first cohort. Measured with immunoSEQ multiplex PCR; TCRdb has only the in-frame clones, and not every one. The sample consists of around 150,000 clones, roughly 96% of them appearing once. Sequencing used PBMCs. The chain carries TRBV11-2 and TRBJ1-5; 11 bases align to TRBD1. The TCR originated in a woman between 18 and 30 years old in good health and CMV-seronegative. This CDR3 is CASSSGTGGQPQHF. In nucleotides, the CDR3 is TGTGCCAGCAGCTCGGGGACAGGGGGTCAGCCCCAGCATTTT. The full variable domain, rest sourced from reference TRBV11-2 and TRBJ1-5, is EAGVAQSPRYKIIEKRQSVAFWCNPISGHATLYWYQQILGQGPKLLIQFQNNGVVDDSQLPKDRFSAERLKGVDSTLKIQPAKLEDSAVYLCASSSGTGGQPQHFGDGTRLSIL.